This T cell receptor (beta chain) was observed in a study of post-analysis software for immune sequencing data. Overall study findings and caveats: A handful of TRBV segments were significantly more frequent in patients than in controls. TRBV5-6, TRBV5-1 and TRBV20-1 were among these segments.

The CDR3 sequence is 13 residues long. Germline loops: CDR1 SQVTM, CDR2 ANQGSEA. Between the trimmed V and J ends, which lost 3 bases and 6 bases, there was a span of 13 bases. As to this clonotype: Its specificity is unknown.

The library was made from cDNA and included unique molecular identifiers. When about 0.95 to 10 million T cells were used, they gave some 520,000 cDNA molecules. Each CDR3 protein is one row after TCRdb ran MiXCR on the PCR reads. The data contain 650,000 to 850,000 distinct CDR3 sequences, about half of them singletons. Sequenced sample: blood. The chain couples TRBV29-1 to TRBJ2-3; D possibly corresponds to TRBD1 (6 bases). The clonotype comes from a girl aged 10-17 years with multiple sclerosis. The CDR3 sequence is CSVDRGRGDTQYF. The CDR3 bases are TGCAGCGTTGACAGGGGAAGGGGCGATACGCAGTATTTT.